This record looks at one T cell receptor (beta chain) sequence and its context. Using its own MiXCR run on the 5' RACE reads, TCRdb lists one record per CDR3 protein. The sample yields tens of thousands of distinct CDR3 sequences, about a sixth seen once. Germline CDR1 and CDR2: MNHNS and SASEGT. The CDR3 extends over 13 amino acids. V lost 3 bases and J lost 16; bases outside the gene matches: 12. The chain uses TRBV6-1 and TRBJ1-5; TRBD1 aligns across 7 bases. This sequence was found in a female donor with breast cancer. The sequencing input was naive CD4+ T cells sorted from blood. Subset of the sample: naive CD4+ T cells, CD4+CD45RA+CD25-. The CDR3 loop is CASSDYEQGTIHF. In DNA form, the CDR3 reads TGTGCCAGCAGTGATTATGAACAGGGGACGATTCATTTT.